This T cell receptor (beta chain) was retrieved from a study of blood T cell repertoires in COVID-19 (dated by TCRdb to the early 2020s). About the full investigation: Samples from collaborators originated in the United States, Italy and Spain and spanned both the acute and convalescent phases of COVID-19. The prospective study material was composed of cDNA or gDNA derived from T cells, B-cell-depleted T cells, or PBMCs. The sample metadata nearly always contained a de-identified subject ID, COVID-19 status, age in years and sex. Samples came from the ongoing ImmuneRACE study (first 160 participants) plus 1,254 subjects from 6 global collaborators. Where HLA class I and class II types were available, the types were taken from metadata supplied by the sample provider, not from assay-based typing. Deeply sampled blood TCRbeta repertoires from subjects exposed to, actively infected with, or recovered from COVID-19 were included in the dataset. The repertoires were released in a freely available public database meant as a resource for research on the immune response to SARS-CoV-2.

The cysteine opens and the phenylalanine closes a CDR3 of 15 amino acids. Only the CDR3 part of the read is kept: 45 bases, read in frame from the first base. Trimming at the junction amounts to 3 bases on V and 1 base on J, and the germline ends lie 10 bases apart. For CDR1 and CDR2, the germline V gene (reference sequence) lists LNHDA and SQIVND. One collaborating source in Seattle enrolled patients while the patients were actively infected and followed the patients over time throughout the course of disease. The collaborating institutions used their own protocols to collect whole blood in K2EDTA tubes. For TCRbeta analysis, collaborator samples were shipped as frozen whole blood, as isolated PBMCs, or as DNA extracted from either sample type. General conclusions and limits of the study: Clinical and demographic metadata were provided uncurated, with the amount varying by source and participant.

TCRbeta CDR3 regions were amplified from genomic DNA using the immunoSEQ Assay, a bias-controlled multiplex PCR. As for the authors' bioinformatics: Nucleated cell counts per sample were estimated from amplification of reference gene primers within the assay. Sequence reads were collapsed and filtered to measure the absolute abundance of every unique TCRbeta CDR3 rearrangement. For each sample, productive Simpson clonality was calculated by taking the square root of Simpson's diversity index across productive rearrangements. TCRdb limited this immuneACCESS table to in-frame rearrangements with V and J called. A share of clones is missing; checked studies link under half to unresolved V genes, and the rest is unexplained. That table gives V, J and clone size, and the DNA gave D and trimming. The sample contains 500,000 to 600,000 clones, about 89% of them found a single time. The top ten constitute roughly 8% of the sample.

Turning to this clone: This receptor's antigen is unknown. Qualities for individual bases were not recorded, and no much larger clone is one base off.

Sequenced material: peripheral blood. The chain couples TRBV19 to TRBJ1-5, with the D gene too uncertain to name. The sequence was collected from a woman aged 45-60 years with COVID-19, enrolled during active disease. This receptor carries the CDR3 CASSIGWESNQPQHF. DNA sequence: TGTGCCAGTAGTATTGGGTGGGAGAGCAATCAGCCCCAGCATTTT.